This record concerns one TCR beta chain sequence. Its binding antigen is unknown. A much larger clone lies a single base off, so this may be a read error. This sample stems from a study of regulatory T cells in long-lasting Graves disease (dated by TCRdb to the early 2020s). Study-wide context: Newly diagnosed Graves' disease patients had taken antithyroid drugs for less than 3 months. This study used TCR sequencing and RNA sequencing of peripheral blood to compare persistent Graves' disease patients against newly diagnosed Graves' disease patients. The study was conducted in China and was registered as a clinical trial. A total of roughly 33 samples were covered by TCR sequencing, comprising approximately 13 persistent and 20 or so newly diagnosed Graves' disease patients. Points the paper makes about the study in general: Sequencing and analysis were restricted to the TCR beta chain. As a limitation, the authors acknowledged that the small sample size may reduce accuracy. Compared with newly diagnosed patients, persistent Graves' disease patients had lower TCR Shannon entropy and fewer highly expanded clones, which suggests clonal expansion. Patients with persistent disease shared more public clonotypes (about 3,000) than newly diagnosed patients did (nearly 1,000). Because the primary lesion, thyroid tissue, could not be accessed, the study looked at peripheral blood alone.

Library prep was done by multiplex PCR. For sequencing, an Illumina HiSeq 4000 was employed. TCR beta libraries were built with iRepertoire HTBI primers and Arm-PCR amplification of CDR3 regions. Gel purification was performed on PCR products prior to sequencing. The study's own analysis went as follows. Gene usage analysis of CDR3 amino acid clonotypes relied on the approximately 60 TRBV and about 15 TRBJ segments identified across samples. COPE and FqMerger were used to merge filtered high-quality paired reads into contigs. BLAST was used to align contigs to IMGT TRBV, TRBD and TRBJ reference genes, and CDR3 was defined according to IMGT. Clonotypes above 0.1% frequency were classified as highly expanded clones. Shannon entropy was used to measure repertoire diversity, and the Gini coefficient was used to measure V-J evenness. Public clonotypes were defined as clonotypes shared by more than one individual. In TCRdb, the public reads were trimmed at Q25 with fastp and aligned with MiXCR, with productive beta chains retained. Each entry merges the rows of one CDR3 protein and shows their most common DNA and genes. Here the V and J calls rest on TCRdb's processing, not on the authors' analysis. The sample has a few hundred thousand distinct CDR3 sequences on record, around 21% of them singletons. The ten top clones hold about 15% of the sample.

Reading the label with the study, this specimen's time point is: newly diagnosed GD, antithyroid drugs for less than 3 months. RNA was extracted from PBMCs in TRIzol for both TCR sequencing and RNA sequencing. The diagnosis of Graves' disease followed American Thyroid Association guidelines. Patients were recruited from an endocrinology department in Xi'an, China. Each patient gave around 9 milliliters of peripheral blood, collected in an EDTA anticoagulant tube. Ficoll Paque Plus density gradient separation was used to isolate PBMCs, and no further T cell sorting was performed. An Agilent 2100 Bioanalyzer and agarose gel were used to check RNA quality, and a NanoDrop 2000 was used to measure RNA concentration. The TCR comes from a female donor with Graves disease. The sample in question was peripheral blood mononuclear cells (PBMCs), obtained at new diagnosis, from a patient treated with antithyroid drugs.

The CDR3 region has the sequence CASSYRRGRPEQYF. At the DNA level, the sequence is TGTGCCAGCAGTTACCGGCGGGGTAGGCCCGAGCAGTACTTC. The sequence joins TRBV6-5 to TRBJ2-7, and possibly TRBD2, on 6 matching bases. V and J are truncated by 2 bases and 6 bases respectively, leaving an intervening sequence of 14 bases. CDR1 MNHEY and CDR2 SVGAGI are derived from the germline V gene. The CDR3 spans 14 residues, from the cysteine through the phenylalanine. This entry keeps only the CDR3 DNA: 42 bases, framed from base 1.